This paragraph reports one T cell receptor beta chain. Antigen unknown. Expressed TCRB transcripts were sequenced because the entire RNA isolate underwent reverse transcription. Clones were read by immunoSEQ multiplex PCR, and TCRdb kept only the in-frame ones, dropping some. This sample has about 620,000 clones, with about a sixth found just once. This CDR3 has 14 residues. Trimming stripped 8 bases from V and 2 bases from J, with 16 bases between. Germline CDR1 is GTSNPN and CDR2 is SVGIG (reference sequence). These data originate in a study of beta chain features in type 1 diabetes. Whole-study findings and limits: Patients with type 1 diabetes carried fewer insertions and had more deletions at their VDJ junctions.

This sequence was found in a man aged 18 to 29 in good health. The chain links TRBV30 to TRBJ1-5; tentative D call: TRBD1 (5 bases). Sequencing used naive CD4+ T cells from blood. The CDR3 DNA reads TGTGCCGGGGAGTGGGGCACAGGCAATCAGCCCCAGCATTTT. It encodes CAGEWGTGNQPQHF.